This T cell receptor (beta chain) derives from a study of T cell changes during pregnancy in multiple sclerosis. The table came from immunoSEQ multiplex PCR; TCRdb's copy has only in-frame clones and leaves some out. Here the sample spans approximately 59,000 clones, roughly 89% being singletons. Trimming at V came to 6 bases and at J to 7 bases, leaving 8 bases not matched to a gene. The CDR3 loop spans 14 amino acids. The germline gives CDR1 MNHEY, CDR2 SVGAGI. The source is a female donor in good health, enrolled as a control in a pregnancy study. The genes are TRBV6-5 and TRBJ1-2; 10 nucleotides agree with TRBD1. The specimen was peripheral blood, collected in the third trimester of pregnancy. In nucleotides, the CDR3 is TGTGCCAGCAGGTCCGGGACAGGGGATTTTGGCTACACCTTC. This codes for CASRSGTGDFGYTF.